This T cell receptor beta chain stems from a study of molecular identifiers for immune sequencing clone quantification. Background on the study: Across replicate runs, RNA obtained from around 20,000 or 100,000 naive CD8 cells was divided into five, with four undergoing sequencing. Study-level results: Single-cell amounts of spiked Jurkat TCR RNA were reportedly detectable among roughly 1 million naive cells.

Both previously described methods and listed TCR primers were employed to make bulk TCR libraries. TCRdb reanalysed the PCR reads using MiXCR and keeps one entry per CDR3 protein. The sample has over 8,000 distinct CDR3 sequences, roughly a fifth seen once. Naive CD8 T cell sorting was performed on the CD8+CD4-CCR7+CD45RA+ phenotype. Worth noting for this clonotype: Its antigen is not identified. A much larger clonotype is one base distant, so this may be a read error. Without the conserved terminal phenylalanine or tryptophan, this CDR3 likely stems from a read error. Because the CDR3's place on the DNA is in doubt, the DNA is left out and the CDR3 is given as listed by TCRdb.

This receptor was taken from a human donor in good health. Some libraries in this study had Jurkat cell RNA spiked in. Material: naive CD8+ T cells from blood, with Jurkat cell RNA spiked in. Indicated subset: FACS-sorted CD8+CD4-CCR7+CD45RA+ naive T cells.

CDR3 region: CSARIGLAASYERYS. The V gene is TRBV20-1, the J gene TRBJ2-7; the table's D call, TRBD2, has no DNA check behind it. Inclusive of both ends, the CDR3 amounts to 15 amino acids. Germline CDR1 is DFQATT and CDR2 is SNEGSKA (reference sequence).